This TCR beta chain was retrieved from a study of blood T cell repertoires in COVID-19. The wider study: The United States, Italy and Spain were the sources of the acute and convalescent COVID-19 samples. Sources were T cells, B-cell-depleted T cells, or PBMCs; the material itself was cDNA or gDNA.

In the original processing: Amplification of reference gene primers provided the estimated nucleated cell counts. The assay was immunoSEQ multiplex PCR, and TCRdb's table has in-frame clones only and misses some. That table is the source of V, J and clone size, and D and trimming were worked out from the DNA. Among some 200,000 clones listed, around nine tenths were seen once. CDR1 KGHSH and CDR2 LQKENI come from the germline V gene. V lost 2 bases to trimming and J lost 6 bases, with 11 bases between them. This CDR3 comprises 14 residues. Sample: peripheral blood. This sequence joins TRBV18 and TRBJ1-5, with D tentatively TRBD1 (5 bases). This clonotype was obtained from a woman between 18 and 30 years old who had recovered from COVID-19. The CDR3 nucleotides are TGTGCCAGCTCACCAGGGCAGGGCCCTCAGCCCCAGCATTTT. Its protein is CASSPGQGPQPQHF.